A selection of T cell receptor beta chains follows, all from one sample in a study of blood T cell repertoires in COVID-19. Repertoires were generated with immunoSEQ multiplex PCR, while TCRdb's copy carries only in-frame clones and drops some. The data contain approximately 150,000 clones, around 83% of them singletons. Input material: peripheral blood. The receptors were gathered from a man aged 25-40 years with COVID-19, enrolled during active disease. Both conserved end residues are part of each CDR3. The D gene is left open where the match is weak. Clone size is shown for a subset of rows, as once, few, many or a class of expanded clone.

j_gene,abundance,d_gene,v_gene,CDR3aa,CDR3nt
TRBJ1-5,NA,NA,TRBV13,CASSLGPGASSNQPQHF,TGTGCCAGCAGCTTAGGCCCAGGGGCCTCTAGCAATCAGCCCCAGCATTTT
TRBJ2-7,once,NA,TRBV29-1,CSVEMGGYEQYF,TGCAGCGTTGAGATGGGAGGCTACGAGCAGTACTTC
TRBJ2-7,many,NA,TRBV6-4,CATILIIRTNVGYEQYF,TGTGCCACCATACTGATTATTCGGACTAATGTGGGCTACGAGCAGTACTTC
TRBJ2-1,NA,TRBD2,TRBV5-6,CASSIGLDNEQFF,TGTGCCAGCAGCATCGGACTAGACAATGAGCAGTTCTTC
TRBJ2-7,few,TRBD1,TRBV19,CASSRETGSGYEQYF,TGTGCCAGTAGTAGGGAGACAGGGTCCGGATACGAGCAGTACTTC
TRBJ1-1,few,TRBD1,TRBV10-3,CAISESSTGANTEAFF,TGTGCCATCAGTGAGTCATCTACAGGGGCCAACACTGAAGCTTTCTTT
TRBJ2-1,NA,TRBD2,TRBV3-1/TRBV3-2,CASSQWTSARREEQFF,TGTGCCAGCAGCCAGTGGACTAGCGCGAGGCGCGAGGAGCAGTTCTTC
TRBJ2-1,NA,NA,TRBV19,CASSIGAEAYNEQFF,TGTGCCAGTAGTATAGGAGCGGAGGCTTACAATGAGCAGTTCTTC
TRBJ2-7,NA,TRBD1,TRBV27,CASSLETGVEQYF,TGTGCCAGCAGTTTAGAGACAGGGGTCGAGCAGTACTTC
TRBJ2-3,once,NA,TRBV10-3,CAIGPGGTDTQYF,TGTGCCATCGGGCCTGGGGGGACAGATACGCAGTATTTT